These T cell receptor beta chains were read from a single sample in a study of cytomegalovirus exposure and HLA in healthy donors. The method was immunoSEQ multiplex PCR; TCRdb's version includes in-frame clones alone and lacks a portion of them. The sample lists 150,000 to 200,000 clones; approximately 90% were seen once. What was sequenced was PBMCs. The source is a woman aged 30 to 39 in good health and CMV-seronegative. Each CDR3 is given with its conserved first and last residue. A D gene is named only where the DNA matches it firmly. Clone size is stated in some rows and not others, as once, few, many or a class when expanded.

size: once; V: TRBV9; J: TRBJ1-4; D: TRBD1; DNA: TGTGCCAGCAGCGAGACAGGGAAAGGTGAAAAACTGTTTTTT; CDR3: CASSETGKGEKLFF
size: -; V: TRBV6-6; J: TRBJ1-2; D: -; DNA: TGTGCCAGCAGTTACTCTGGCAGACCCGGGGTTTATGGCTACACCTTC; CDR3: CASSYSGRPGVYGYTF
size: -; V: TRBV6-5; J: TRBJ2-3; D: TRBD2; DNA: TGTGCCAGCAGTTACAGCGGGGGGGGAACAGATACGCAGTATTTT; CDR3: CASSYSGGGTDTQYF
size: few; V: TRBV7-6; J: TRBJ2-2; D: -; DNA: TGTGCCAGCAGCCCATTACAGGGAATTGGCGGGGAGCTGTTTTTT; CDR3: CASSPLQGIGGELFF
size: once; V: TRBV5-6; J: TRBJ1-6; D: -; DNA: TGTGCCAGCAGCTTGTCGTATCGGGGTTCACCCCTCCACTTT; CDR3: CASSLSYRGSPLHF
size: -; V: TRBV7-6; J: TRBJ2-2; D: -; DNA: TGTGCCATTTCGGGACTCACGAACACCGGGGAGCTGTTTTTT; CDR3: CAISGLTNTGELFF
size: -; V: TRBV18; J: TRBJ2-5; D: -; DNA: TGTGCCAGCTCACGCCGGACAGACCAAGAGACCCAGTACTTC; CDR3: CASSRRTDQETQYF
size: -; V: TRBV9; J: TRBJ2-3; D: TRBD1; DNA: TGTGCCAGCAGCGCGGGACAGGGAAGCACAGATACGCAGTATTTT; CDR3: CASSAGQGSTDTQYF
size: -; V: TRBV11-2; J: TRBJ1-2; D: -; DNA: TGTGCCAGCAGCCCTCGGGGGGGGCTCCAGCGCTATGGCTACACCTTC; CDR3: CASSPRGGLQRYGYTF
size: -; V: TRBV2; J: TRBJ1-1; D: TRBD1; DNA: TGTGCCAGGGGACAGCCGAACACTGAAGCTTTCTTT; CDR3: CARGQPNTEAFF
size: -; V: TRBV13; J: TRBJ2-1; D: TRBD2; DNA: TGTGCCAGCAGCTCAGGACTAGACGATGAGCAGTTCTTC; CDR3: CASSSGLDDEQFF
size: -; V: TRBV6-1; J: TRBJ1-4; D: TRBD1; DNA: TGTGCCAGCAGTGAAGGACAGGGAGGCGGTGAAAAACTGTTTTTT; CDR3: CASSEGQGGGEKLFF
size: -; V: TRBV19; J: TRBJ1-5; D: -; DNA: TGTGCCAGTAGGGCCGGGGGGGGAGGAGAACAGCCCCAGCATTTT; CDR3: CASRAGGGGEQPQHF
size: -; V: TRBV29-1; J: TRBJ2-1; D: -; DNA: TGCAGCGTTGACCGGGGGGCTTACAATGAGCAGTTCTTC; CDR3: CSVDRGAYNEQFF
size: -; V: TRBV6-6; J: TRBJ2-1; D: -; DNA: TGTGCCAGCAGTTACTCCCCGGGGACCTACAATGAGCAGTTCTTC; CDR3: CASSYSPGTYNEQFF
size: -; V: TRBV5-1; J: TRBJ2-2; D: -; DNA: TGCGCCAGCAGCTTGGCCGGGAGTGACACCGGGGAGCTGTTTTTT; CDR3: CASSLAGSDTGELFF
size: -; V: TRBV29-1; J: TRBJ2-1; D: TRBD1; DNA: TGCAGCGCGGTTGAACTGGGGACAGGGCCGGTCAATGAGCAGTTCTTC; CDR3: CSAVELGTGPVNEQFF
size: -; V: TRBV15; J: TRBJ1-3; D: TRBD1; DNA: TGTGCCACCAGCAGAGACGAACGGAGGACAGGGAACTCTGGAAACACCATATATTTT; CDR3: CATSRDERRTGNSGNTIYF
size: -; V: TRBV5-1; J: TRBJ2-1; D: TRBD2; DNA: TGCGCCAGCAGCCTGCTAGCGGGTGCCAATGAGCAGTTCTTC; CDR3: CASSLLAGANEQFF
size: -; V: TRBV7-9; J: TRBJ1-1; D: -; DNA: TGTGCCAGTAGTCCTGAAGCTTTCTTT; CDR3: CASSPEAFF
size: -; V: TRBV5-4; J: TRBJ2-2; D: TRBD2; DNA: TGTGCCAGCAGCGCCGGGGGGACTAGCGCATTAACCGGGGAGCTGTTTTTT; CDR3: CASSAGGTSALTGELFF
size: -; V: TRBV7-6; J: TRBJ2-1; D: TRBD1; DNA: TGTGCCAGTGGTACAGGGGGCCATGAGCAGTTCTTC; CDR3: CASGTGGHEQFF
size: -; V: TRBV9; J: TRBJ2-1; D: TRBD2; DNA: TGTGCCAGCAGCGCACCGGGACTAGCGGGCAACAATGAGCAGTTCTTC; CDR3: CASSAPGLAGNNEQFF
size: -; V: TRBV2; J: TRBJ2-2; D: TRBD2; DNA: TGTGCCAGCTATAGCGGGGGGAACACCGGGGAGCTGTTTTTT; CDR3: CASYSGGNTGELFF
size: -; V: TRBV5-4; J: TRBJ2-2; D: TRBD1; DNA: TGTGCCAGCAGCTTCTCTTCGGGACAGGGGTGGTACACCGGGGAGCTGTTTTTT; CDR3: CASSFSSGQGWYTGELFF
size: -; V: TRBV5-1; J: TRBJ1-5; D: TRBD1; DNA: TGCGCCAGCAGCTTGGGACAGGGTGCCAATCAGCCCCAGCATTTT; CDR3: CASSLGQGANQPQHF
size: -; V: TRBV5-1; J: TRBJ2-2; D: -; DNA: TGCGCCAGCACCGCCCAACCGGTGACTAGTGAAGAGCTGTTTTTT; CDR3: CASTAQPVTSEELFF
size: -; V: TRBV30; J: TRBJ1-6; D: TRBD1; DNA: TGTGCCTGGAGCCAACTCTGGGACAGAAAACCCCTCCACTTT; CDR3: CAWSQLWDRKPLHF
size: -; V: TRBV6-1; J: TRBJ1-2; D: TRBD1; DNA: TGTGCCAGCAGTTTCCGCCCGACAGGGGACTATGGCTACACCTTC; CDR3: CASSFRPTGDYGYTF
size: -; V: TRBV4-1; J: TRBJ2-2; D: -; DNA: TGCGCCAGCAGCCACAAGAGAGAACTAATGAACACCGGGGAGCTGTTTTTT; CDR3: CASSHKRELMNTGELFF
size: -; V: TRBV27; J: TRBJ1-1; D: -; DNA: TGTGCCAGCAGTTTATTTGCAGGGGTGAACACTGAAGCTTTCTTT; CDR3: CASSLFAGVNTEAFF
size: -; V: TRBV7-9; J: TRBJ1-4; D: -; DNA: TGTGCCAGCAGCGCCCGACAGCCCGGTGGTGAAAAACTGTTTTTT; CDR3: CASSARQPGGEKLFF
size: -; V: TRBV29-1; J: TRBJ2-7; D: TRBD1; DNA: TGCAGCGTTAGAGGGACAGACTCCTACGAGCAGTACTTC; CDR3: CSVRGTDSYEQYF
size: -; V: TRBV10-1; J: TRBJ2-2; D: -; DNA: TGCGCCAGCAGTGAGTTTGCTAGCCCCGGGGAGCTGTTTTTT; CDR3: CASSEFASPGELFF
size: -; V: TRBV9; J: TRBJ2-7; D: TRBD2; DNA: TGTGCCAGCAGCGTAGAAGCACTAGCGGGAGCCTACGAGCAGTACTTC; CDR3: CASSVEALAGAYEQYF
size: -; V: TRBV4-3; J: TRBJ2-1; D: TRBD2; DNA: TGCGCCAGCAGCCAAGATGGCGGGGGGGCCTACAATGAGCAGTTCTTC; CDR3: CASSQDGGGAYNEQFF
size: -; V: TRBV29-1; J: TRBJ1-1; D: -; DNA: TGCAGCGCTCGGAGGAACACTGAAGCTTTCTTT; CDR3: CSARRNTEAFF
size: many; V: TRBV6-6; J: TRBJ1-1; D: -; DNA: TGTGCCAGCTCGACCCCGGCAGGGAGGTACACTGAAGCTTTCTTT; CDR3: CASSTPAGRYTEAFF
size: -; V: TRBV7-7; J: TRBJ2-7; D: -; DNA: TGTGCTAGCAGCTTAGCTGCTGGACAAGGCTCCGAGCAGTACTTC; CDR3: CASSLAAGQGSEQYF
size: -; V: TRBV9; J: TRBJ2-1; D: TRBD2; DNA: TGTGCCAGCAGCGTAGGATGGAGCGGGGTAAGCTCCTACAATGAGCAGTTCTTC; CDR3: CASSVGWSGVSSYNEQFF
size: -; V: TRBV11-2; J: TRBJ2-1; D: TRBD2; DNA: TGTGCCAGCAGCTTAGATCGGGGGGGCTCCTACAATGAGCAGTTCTTC; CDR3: CASSLDRGGSYNEQFF
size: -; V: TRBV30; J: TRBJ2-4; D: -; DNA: TGTGCCTGGGGGGGACCGGGACTAGCCAAAAACATTCAGTACTTC; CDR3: CAWGGPGLAKNIQYF
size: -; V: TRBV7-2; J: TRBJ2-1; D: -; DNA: TGTGCCAGCAGCTTCACAGGGAGCTCCTACAATGAGCAGTTCTTC; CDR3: CASSFTGSSYNEQFF
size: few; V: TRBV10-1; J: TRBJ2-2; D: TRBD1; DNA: TGCGCCAGCAGTGAGTCGACAGGGGCGAACACCGGGGAGCTGTTTTTT; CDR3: CASSESTGANTGELFF
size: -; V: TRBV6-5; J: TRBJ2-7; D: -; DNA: TGTGCCAGCAGTATCGGATCTGGGGGGGAGCAGTACTTC; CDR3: CASSIGSGGEQYF
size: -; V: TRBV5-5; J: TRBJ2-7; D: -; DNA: TGTGCCAGCAGCTTGGTGGTGGCGGGTGGCGAGCAGTACTTC; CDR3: CASSLVVAGGEQYF
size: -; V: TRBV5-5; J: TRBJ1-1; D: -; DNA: TGTGCCAGCAGCTTTTATAGCCTGTCGGGCACTGAAGCTTTCTTT; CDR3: CASSFYSLSGTEAFF
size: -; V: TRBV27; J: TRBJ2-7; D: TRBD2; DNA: TGTGCCAGCAGGAGAACTAGCGGGGCCTACGAGCAGTACTTC; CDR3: CASRRTSGAYEQYF
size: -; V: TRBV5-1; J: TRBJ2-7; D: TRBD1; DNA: TGCGCCAGCAGTTCCACAGGGGTTGGGAGCTCCTACGAGCAGTACTTC; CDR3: CASSSTGVGSSYEQYF
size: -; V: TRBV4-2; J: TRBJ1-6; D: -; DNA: TGTGCCAGCAGCCAAGGGACTCCAACTTATAATTCACCCCTCCACTTT; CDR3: CASSQGTPTYNSPLHF
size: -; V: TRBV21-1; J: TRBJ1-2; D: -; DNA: TGTGCCAGCGCCCCAGCGAGGTCTAACTATGGCTACACCTTC; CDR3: CASAPARSNYGYTF
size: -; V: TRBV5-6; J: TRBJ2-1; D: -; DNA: TGTGCCAGCAGCTTTCAACCGGGAAAATACAATGAGCAGTTCTTC; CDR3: CASSFQPGKYNEQFF
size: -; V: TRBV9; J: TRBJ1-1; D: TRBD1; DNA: TGTGCCAGCAGCGGATGGGGACAGGGATCCACTGAAGCTTTCTTT; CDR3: CASSGWGQGSTEAFF
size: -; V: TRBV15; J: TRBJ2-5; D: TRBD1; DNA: TGTGCCACCAGCAGAGCCGGACAGGGAGGAGAGACCCAGTACTTC; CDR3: CATSRAGQGGETQYF
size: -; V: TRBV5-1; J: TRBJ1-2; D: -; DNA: TGCGCCAGCAGCTTGGGAGGGAAGGTATTCGGGGGCTACACCTTC; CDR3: CASSLGGKVFGGYTF
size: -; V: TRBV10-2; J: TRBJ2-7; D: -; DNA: TGCGCCAGCAGTCCTCCCCCGGGGATCGAGCAGTACTTC; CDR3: CASSPPPGIEQYF
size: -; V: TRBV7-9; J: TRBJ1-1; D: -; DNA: TGTGCCAGCAGCTTATCAGGGCAGGGCACTGAAGCTTTCTTT; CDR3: CASSLSGQGTEAFF